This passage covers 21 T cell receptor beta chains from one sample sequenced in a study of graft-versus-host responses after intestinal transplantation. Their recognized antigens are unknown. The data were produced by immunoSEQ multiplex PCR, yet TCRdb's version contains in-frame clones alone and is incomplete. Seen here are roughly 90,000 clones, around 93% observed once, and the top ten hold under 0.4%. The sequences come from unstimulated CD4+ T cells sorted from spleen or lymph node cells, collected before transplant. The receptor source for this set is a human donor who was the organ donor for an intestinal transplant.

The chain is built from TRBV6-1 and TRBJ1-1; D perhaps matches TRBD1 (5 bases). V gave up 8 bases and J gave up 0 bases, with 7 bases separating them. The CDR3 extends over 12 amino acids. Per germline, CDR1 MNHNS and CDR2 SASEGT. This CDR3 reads CASQGMNTEAFF. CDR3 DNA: TGTGCCAGCCAGGGCATGAACACTGAAGCTTTCTTT.

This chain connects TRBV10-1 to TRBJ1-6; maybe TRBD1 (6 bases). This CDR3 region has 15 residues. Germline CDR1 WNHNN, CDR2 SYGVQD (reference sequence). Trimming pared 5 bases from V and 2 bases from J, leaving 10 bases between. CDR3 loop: CASSTGTTYNSPLHF. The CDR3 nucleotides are TGCGCCAGCAGTACCGGGACAACCTATAATTCACCCCTCCACTTT.

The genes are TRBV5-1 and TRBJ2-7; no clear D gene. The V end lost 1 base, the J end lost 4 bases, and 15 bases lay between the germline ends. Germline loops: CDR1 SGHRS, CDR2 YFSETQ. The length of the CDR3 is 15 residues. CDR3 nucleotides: TGCGCCAGCAGCTTGTGGCCATTGCCATCTTACGAGCAGTACTTC. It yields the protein CASSLWPLPSYEQYF.

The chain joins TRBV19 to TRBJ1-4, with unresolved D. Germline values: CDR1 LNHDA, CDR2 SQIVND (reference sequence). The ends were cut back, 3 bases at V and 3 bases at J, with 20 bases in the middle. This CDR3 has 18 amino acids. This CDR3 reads CASSINSYTQVPNEKLFF. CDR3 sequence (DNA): TGTGCCAGTAGTATCAACAGTTACACTCAAGTCCCTAATGAAAAACTGTTTTTT. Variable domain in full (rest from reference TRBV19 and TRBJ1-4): DGGITQSPKYLFRKEGQNVTLSCEQNLNHDAMYWYRQDPGQGLRLIYYSQIVNDFQKGDIAEGYSVSREKKESFPLTVTSAQKNPTAFYLCASSINSYTQVPNEKLFFGSGTQLSVL.

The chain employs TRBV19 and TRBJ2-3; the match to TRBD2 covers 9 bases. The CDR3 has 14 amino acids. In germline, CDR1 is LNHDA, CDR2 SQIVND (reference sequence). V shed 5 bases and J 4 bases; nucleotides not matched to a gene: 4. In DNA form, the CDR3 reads TGTGCCAGTAGTCTAGTAGCGGGAGCAGATACGCAGTATTTT. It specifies CASSLVAGADTQYF.

CDR3 amino acids: CASSLDHRVEQFF. The CDR3 bases are TGTGCCAGCAGCTTAGACCACAGGGTTGAGCAGTTCTTC. The rearrangement links TRBV7-3 to TRBJ2-1, with TRBD1 as a possible D gene (6 bases). The CDR3 is 13 amino acids. CDR1 SGHTA and CDR2 FQGTGA come from the germline V gene. V was shortened by 2 bases and J by 9 bases, with 11 bases between the two germline ends.

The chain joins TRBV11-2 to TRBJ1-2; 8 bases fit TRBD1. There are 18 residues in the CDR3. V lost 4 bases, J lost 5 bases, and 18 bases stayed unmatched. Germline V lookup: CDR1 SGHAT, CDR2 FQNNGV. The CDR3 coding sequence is TGTGCCAGCAGCTCCGTAGCCGGACAGGGCCCGAGGGGATATGGCTACACCTTC. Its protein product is CASSSVAGQGPRGYGYTF.

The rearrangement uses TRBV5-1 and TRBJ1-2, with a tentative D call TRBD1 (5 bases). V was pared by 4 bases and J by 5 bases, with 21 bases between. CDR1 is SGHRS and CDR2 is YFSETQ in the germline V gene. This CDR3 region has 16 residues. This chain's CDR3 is CASSRRTGFLDYGYTF. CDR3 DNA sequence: TGCGCCAGCAGCCGCCGTACAGGTTTCCTCGATTATGGCTACACCTTC.

For the CDR3, the DNA is TGTGCCAGCAGTTTAATCGACAGGGGGCAAGGGGAGCAGTACTTC. Its translation is CASSLIDRGQGEQYF. This chain links TRBV27 with TRBJ2-7; 10 positions match TRBD1. J gave up 7 bases and V 2 bases, and 8 bases lay outside the gene matches. CDR1 and CDR2 from the germline V gene are MNHEY and SMNVEV (reference sequence). The length of the CDR3 is 15 residues.

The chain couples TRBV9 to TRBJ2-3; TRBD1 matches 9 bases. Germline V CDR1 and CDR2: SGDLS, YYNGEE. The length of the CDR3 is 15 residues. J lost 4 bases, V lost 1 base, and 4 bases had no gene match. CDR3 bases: TGTGCCAGCAGCGTAACGGGACAGGGTTCAGATACGCAGTATTTT. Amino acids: CASSVTGQGSDTQYF. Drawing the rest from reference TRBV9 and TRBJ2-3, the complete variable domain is DSGVTQTPKHLITATGQRVTLRCSPRSGDLSVYWYQQSLDQGLQFLIQYYNGEERAKGNILERFSAQQFPDLHSELNLSSLELGDSALYFCASSVTGQGSDTQYFGPGTRLTVL.

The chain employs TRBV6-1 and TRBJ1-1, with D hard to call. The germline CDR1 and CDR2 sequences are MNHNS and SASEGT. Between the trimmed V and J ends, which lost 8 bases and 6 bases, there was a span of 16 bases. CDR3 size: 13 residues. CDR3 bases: TGTGCCAGCCCTAGGCGGCAGACCCCTGAAGCTTTCTTT. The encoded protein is CASPRRQTPEAFF.

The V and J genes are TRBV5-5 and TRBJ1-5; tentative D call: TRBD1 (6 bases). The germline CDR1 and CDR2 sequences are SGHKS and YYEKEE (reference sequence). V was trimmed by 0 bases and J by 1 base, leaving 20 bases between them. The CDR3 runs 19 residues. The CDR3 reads CASSLAVFTGRMSNQPQHF. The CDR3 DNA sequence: TGTGCCAGCAGCTTGGCGGTCTTTACAGGGCGGATGAGCAATCAGCCCCAGCATTTT.

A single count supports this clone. CDR3 nucleotides: TGTGCCACCAGCAGAAACCTCCAGGTGTGGGGAAACACCATATATTTT. Residues: CATSRNLQVWGNTIYF. J is TRBJ1-3 and V is TRBV15; D call uncertain. Trimming pared 2 bases from V and 4 bases from J, leaving 15 bases between. CDR3 length: 16 residues. Germline V CDR1 and CDR2: LNHNV, YYDKDF (reference sequence).

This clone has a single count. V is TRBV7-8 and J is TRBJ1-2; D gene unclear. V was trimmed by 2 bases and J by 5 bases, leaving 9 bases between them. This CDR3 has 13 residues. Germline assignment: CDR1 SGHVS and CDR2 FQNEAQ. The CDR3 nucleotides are TGTGCCAGCAGCTTAACACCTCAATATGGCTACACCTTC. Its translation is CASSLTPQYGYTF.

CDR3 in DNA: TGTGCCAGCGCACTGGGACTAGCGGGGGGGATGCAAGAGACCCAGTACTTC. The encoded protein is CASALGLAGGMQETQYF. The rearrangement uses TRBV7-3 and TRBJ2-5, with 16 nucleotides matching TRBD2. V trimming: 8 bases; J trimming: 2 bases; junction bases outside the gene matches: 8. Germline CDR1 is SGHTA and CDR2 is FQGTGA. The CDR3 has 17 amino acids.

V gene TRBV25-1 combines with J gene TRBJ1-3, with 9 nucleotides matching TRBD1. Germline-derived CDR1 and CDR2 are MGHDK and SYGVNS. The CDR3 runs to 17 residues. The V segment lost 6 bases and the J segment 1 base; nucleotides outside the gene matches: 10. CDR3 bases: TGTGCCAGCAGCCCTTTGCCACAGGGGGCGTCTGGAAACACCATATATTTT. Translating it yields CASSPLPQGASGNTIYF. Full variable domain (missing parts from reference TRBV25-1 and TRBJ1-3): EADIYQTPRYLVIGTGKKITLECSQTMGHDKMYWYQQDPGMELHLIHYSYGVNSTEKGDLSSESTVSRIRTEHFPLTLESARPSHTSQYLCASSPLPQGASGNTIYFGEGSWLTVV.

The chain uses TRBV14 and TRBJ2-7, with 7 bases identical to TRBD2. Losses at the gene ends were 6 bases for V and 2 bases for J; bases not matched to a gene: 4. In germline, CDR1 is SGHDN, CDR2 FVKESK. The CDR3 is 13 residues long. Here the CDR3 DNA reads TGTGCCAGCAGACGAGCGGGGACCTACGAGCAGTACTTC. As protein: CASRRAGTYEQYF.

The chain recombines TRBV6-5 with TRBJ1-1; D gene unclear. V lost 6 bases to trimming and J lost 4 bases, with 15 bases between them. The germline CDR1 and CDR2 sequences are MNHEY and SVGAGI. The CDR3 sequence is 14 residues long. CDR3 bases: TGTGCCAGCAGGAGATTAGCTCTCACCACTGAAGCTTTCTTT. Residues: CASRRLALTTEAFF.

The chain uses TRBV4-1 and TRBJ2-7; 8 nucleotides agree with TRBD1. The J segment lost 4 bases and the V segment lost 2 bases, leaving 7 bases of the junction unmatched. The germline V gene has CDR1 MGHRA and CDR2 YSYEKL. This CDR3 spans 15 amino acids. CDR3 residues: CASSQTRDRSYEQYF. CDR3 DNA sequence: TGCGCCAGCAGCCAAACCCGGGACAGGTCTTACGAGCAGTACTTC.

The CDR3 nucleotides read TGTGCCAGCAAAACATCACAGGGTCGGGACACTGAAGCTTTCTTT. This encodes CASKTSQGRDTEAFF. This chain joins TRBV2 and TRBJ1-1; maybe TRBD1 (6 bases). Between the trimmed V and J ends, which lost 7 bases and 3 bases, there was a span of 18 bases. The CDR3 covers 15 residues. Germline loops: CDR1 SNHLY, CDR2 FYNNEI.

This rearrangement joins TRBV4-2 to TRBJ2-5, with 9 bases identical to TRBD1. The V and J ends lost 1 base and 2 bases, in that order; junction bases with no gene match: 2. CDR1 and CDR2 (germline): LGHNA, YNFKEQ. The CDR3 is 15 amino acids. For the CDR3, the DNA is TGTGCCAGCAGCCAAGGCGACAGGGGGCAAGAGACCCAGTACTTC. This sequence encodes CASSQGDRGQETQYF.